This TCR beta chain was identified during a study of blood T cell repertoires in COVID-19. Study in general: Acute-phase and convalescent COVID-19 samples originated in the United States, Italy and Spain. PBMCs, B-cell-depleted T cells, or T cells provided the cDNA or gDNA that made up the material.

The CDR3 contains 15 residues. V lost 4 bases to trimming and J lost 0 bases, with 14 bases between them. Germline CDR1 is SGHRS and CDR2 is YFSETQ. The assay was immunoSEQ multiplex PCR, and TCRdb's table has in-frame clones only and misses some. There are some 160,000 clones in the sample; 70% to 90% occur only once, and 2.5% to 3% lies in the top ten. Seattle cases were enrolled at active infection and followed longitudinally. The specimen sequenced was peripheral blood. V and J are TRBV5-1 and TRBJ2-7; D is possibly TRBD2 (6 bases). The clonotype comes from a woman aged 80 or older with COVID-19, enrolled during active disease. The CDR3 DNA is TGCGCCAGCAGCAATGTGGGGACTTACTCCTACGAGCAGTACTTC. Protein: CASSNVGTYSYEQYF.